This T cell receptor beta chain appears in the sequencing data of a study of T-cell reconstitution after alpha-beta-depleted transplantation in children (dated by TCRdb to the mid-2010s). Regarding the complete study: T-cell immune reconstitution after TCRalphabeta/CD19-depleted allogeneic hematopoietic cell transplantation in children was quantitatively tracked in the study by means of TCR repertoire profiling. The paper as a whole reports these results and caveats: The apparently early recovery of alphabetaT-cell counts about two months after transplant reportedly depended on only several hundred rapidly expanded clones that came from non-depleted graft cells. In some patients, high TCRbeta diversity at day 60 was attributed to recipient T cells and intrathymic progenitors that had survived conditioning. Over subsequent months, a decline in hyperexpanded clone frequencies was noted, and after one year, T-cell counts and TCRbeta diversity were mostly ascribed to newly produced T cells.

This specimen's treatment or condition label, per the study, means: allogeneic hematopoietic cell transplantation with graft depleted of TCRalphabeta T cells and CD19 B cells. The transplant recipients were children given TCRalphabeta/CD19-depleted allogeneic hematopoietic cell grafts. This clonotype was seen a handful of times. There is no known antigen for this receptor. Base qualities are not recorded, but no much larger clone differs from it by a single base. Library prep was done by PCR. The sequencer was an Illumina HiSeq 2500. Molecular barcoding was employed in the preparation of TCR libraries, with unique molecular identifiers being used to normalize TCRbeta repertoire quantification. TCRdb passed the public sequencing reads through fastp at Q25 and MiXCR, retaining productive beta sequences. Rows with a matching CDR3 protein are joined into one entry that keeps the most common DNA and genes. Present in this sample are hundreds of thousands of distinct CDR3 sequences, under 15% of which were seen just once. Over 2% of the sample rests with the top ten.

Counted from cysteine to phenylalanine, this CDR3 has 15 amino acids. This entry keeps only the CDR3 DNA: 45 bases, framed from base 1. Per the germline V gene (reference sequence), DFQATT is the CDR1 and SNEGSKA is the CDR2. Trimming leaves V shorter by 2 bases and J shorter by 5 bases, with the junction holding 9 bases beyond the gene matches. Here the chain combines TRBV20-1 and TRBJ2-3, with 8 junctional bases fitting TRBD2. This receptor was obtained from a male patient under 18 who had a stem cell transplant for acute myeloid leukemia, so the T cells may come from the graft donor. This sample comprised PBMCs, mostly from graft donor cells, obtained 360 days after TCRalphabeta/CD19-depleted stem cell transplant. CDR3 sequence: CSARNGREAQDTQYF. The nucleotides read TGCAGTGCTAGAAATGGGCGGGAGGCCCAAGATACGCAGTATTTT.